A selection of T cell receptor beta chains follows, all from one sample in a study of blood T cell repertoires in COVID-19. The assay was immunoSEQ multiplex PCR, and TCRdb's table has in-frame clones only and misses some. The data show hundreds of thousands of clones, roughly four fifths seen once. The sequenced material came from peripheral blood. The receptors were gathered from a woman in her 70s with acute or convalescent COVID-19. CDR3s include the opening cysteine and the closing phenylalanine or tryptophan. A D gene is named only where the DNA matches it firmly. Size tells how often a clone was seen (once, few, many) or the class of an expanded clone, and some rows leave it out.

CDR3aa	CDR3nt	d_gene	abundance	j_gene	v_gene
CASSLRGQGRGYTF	TGTGCCAGCAGCTTGAGGGGACAGGGGCGAGGCTACACCTTC	TRBD1	NA	TRBJ1-2	TRBV5-6
CASSLFLADEPLHF	TGTGCCAGCAGCTTATTCTTAGCAGATGAACCCCTCCACTTT	NA	NA	TRBJ1-6	TRBV7-2
CASSLVGTGVGNTEAFF	TGTGCCAGCAGCTTAGTCGGGACAGGTGTAGGGAACACTGAAGCTTTCTTT	TRBD1	NA	TRBJ1-1	TRBV7-2
CATRDSSTEAFF	TGTGCCACGCGCGACAGTTCCACTGAAGCTTTCTTT	NA	once	TRBJ1-1	TRBV6-5
CATSDSTGTGRDGYTF	TGTGCCACCAGTGATTCGACTGGGACAGGGAGGGATGGCTACACCTTC	TRBD1	NA	TRBJ1-2	TRBV24-1
CASSSLPGQGAYGYTF	TGTGCCAGCAGTTCACTCCCGGGACAGGGGGCGTATGGCTACACCTTC	TRBD1	many	TRBJ1-2	TRBV6-2/TRBV6-3
CSAVDRLNTEAFF	TGCAGCGCCGTTGACAGACTGAACACTGAAGCTTTCTTT	NA	NA	TRBJ1-1	TRBV29-1
CASSGRPGSWWPQHF	TGTGCCAGCAGTGGACGTCCAGGGTCCTGGTGGCCCCAGCATTTT	NA	NA	TRBJ1-5	TRBV2
CASSLSAGGTGELFF	TGTGCCAGCAGCTTATCAGCAGGGGGCACCGGGGAGCTGTTTTTT	TRBD1	NA	TRBJ2-2	TRBV7-9
CASSSLTQGRGTAYEQYF	TGTGCCAGCAGTTCACTGACCCAAGGCCGGGGAACGGCCTACGAGCAGTACTTC	NA	NA	TRBJ2-7	TRBV6-2/TRBV6-3
CASSPEQGNIQYF	TGTGCCAGCTCACCAGAACAGGGAAACATTCAGTACTTC	NA	NA	TRBJ2-4	TRBV18
CASSPGGQGLKKLFF	TGTGCCAGCAGTCCCGGGGGGCAGGGGTTGAAAAAACTGTTTTTT	NA	NA	TRBJ1-4	TRBV6-5
CASSYSNLAPNSPLHF	TGTGCCAGCAGTTACTCCAATTTAGCACCAAATTCACCCCTCCACTTT	NA	NA	TRBJ1-6	TRBV6-5
CASSQDSLTTGPLHTIYF	TGCGCCAGCAGCCAAGACTCCCTAACGACAGGGCCGCTACACACCATATATTTT	TRBD1	NA	TRBJ1-3	TRBV4-1
CASSEAVSYGYTF	TGTGCCAGCAGTGAAGCAGTTAGCTATGGCTACACCTTC	NA	NA	TRBJ1-2	TRBV6-1
CASSLEDRANYGYTF	TGTGCCAGCAGCCTGGAGGACAGGGCGAACTATGGCTACACCTTC	TRBD1	NA	TRBJ1-2	TRBV7-8
CATRFDKGRGGIYEQYF	TGTGCCACCAGGTTTGACAAAGGGCGGGGAGGAATCTACGAGCAGTACTTC	NA	NA	TRBJ2-7	TRBV15
CASRPRPGQGSYEQYF	TGTGCCAGCAGACCACGGCCGGGACAGGGGTCCTACGAGCAGTACTTC	TRBD1	NA	TRBJ2-7	TRBV2
CATSRDRGRTQYF	TGTGCCACCAGCAGAGACCGGGGGAGGACGCAGTATTTT	NA	once	TRBJ2-3	TRBV15
CASSFNYEQYF	TGTGCCAGCAGCTTTAACTACGAGCAGTACTTC	NA	NA	TRBJ2-7	TRBV11-2
CASSVARQGVGGYTF	TGTGCCAGCAGCGTAGCCCGACAGGGGGTTGGTGGCTACACCTTC	TRBD1	NA	TRBJ1-2	TRBV9
CASTLSEGWAEAFF	TGTGCCAGCACCTTATCGGAGGGTTGGGCTGAAGCTTTCTTT	NA	NA	TRBJ1-1	TRBV6-5
CASSPHRVMNTEAFF	TGTGCCAGCAGCCCCCACAGGGTAATGAACACTGAAGCTTTCTTT	NA	NA	TRBJ1-1	TRBV9
CASKKTGTGASSGNTIYF	TGCGCCAGCAAAAAAACCGGGACAGGCGCTTCCTCTGGAAACACCATATATTTT	TRBD1	NA	TRBJ1-3	TRBV5-1
CASSLQGVTEAFF	TGTGCCAGCAGTTTGCAGGGGGTCACTGAAGCTTTCTTT	TRBD1	NA	TRBJ1-1	TRBV12-3/TRBV12-4
CASSLAANNSPLHF	TGCGCCAGCAGCTTGGCCGCGAATAATTCACCCCTCCACTTT	NA	NA	TRBJ1-6	TRBV5-1
CASSTSQGGTF	TGTGCCAGTAGTACCTCACAGGGGGGCACCTTC	TRBD1	few	TRBJ1-2	TRBV19
CASKTSGNTEAFF	TGTGCCAGCAAGACAAGTGGGAACACTGAAGCTTTCTTT	NA	NA	TRBJ1-1	TRBV6-6
CATSDTNADNEQFF	TGTGCCACCAGTGATACCAATGCGGACAATGAGCAGTTCTTC	NA	NA	TRBJ2-1	TRBV24-1
CASSGPWTGGNYGYTF	TGTGCCAGCAGTGGACCTTGGACAGGTGGAAACTATGGCTACACCTTC	TRBD1	NA	TRBJ1-2	TRBV2
CASSSQGAEGYTF	TGTGCCAGCAGTTCACAGGGGGCGGAGGGCTACACCTTC	TRBD1	NA	TRBJ1-2	TRBV6-5
CASKGAGWGPGSPLHF	TGTGCCAGTAAAGGGGCAGGGTGGGGTCCTGGTTCACCCCTCCACTTT	NA	NA	TRBJ1-6	TRBV19
CASKARGEQRQVINYEQYF	TGTGCCAGTAAAGCTCGGGGGGAGCAGAGACAGGTTATTAACTACGAGCAGTACTTC	NA	NA	TRBJ2-7	TRBV19
CASSLTGNAQNTEAFF	TGCGCCAGCAGCTTGACAGGGAACGCTCAGAACACTGAAGCTTTCTTT	TRBD1	once	TRBJ1-1	TRBV4-1
CASSQGARPEAFF	TGTGCCAGCAGCCAAGGAGCGAGACCTGAAGCTTTCTTT	NA	NA	TRBJ1-1	TRBV3-1/TRBV3-2
CASHTQGHGYTF	TGTGCCAGTCATACACAGGGTCATGGCTACACCTTC	NA	NA	TRBJ1-2	TRBV28
CASSIRQAGPNTEAFF	TGTGCCAGTAGTATCCGTCAGGCAGGGCCGAACACTGAAGCTTTCTTT	NA	NA	TRBJ1-1	TRBV19
CAPRQGNEKLFF	TGTGCCCCCCGACAGGGGAATGAAAAACTGTTTTTT	TRBD1	NA	TRBJ1-4	TRBV24-1
CASSTWGANEKLFF	TGTGCCAGCAGTACGTGGGGGGCTAATGAAAAACTGTTTTTT	NA	once	TRBJ1-4	TRBV27
CASSPLRQSLRGYTF	TGTGCTAGCAGTCCTCTCCGTCAATCGCTCCGGGGCTACACCTTC	NA	NA	TRBJ1-2	TRBV7-7
CASPRNPAAGTRITEAFF	TGTGCCAGCCCACGCAATCCAGCAGCCGGGACACGAATCACTGAAGCTTTCTTT	NA	NA	TRBJ1-1	TRBV28
CASTNPTVGNTGELFF	TGTGCCAGCACCAACCCGACAGTAGGGAACACCGGGGAGCTGTTTTTT	NA	once	TRBJ2-2	TRBV5-4
CASVDSSANYGYTF	TGTGCCAGCGTTGACAGTTCTGCTAACTATGGCTACACCTTC	NA	NA	TRBJ1-2	TRBV6-1
CASSHEGLLAGGRNEQFF	TGTGCCAGCAGTCACGAGGGTCTACTAGCGGGGGGGCGGAATGAGCAGTTCTTC	TRBD2	NA	TRBJ2-1	TRBV6-2/TRBV6-3
CASSDSNTEAFF	TGTGCCAGCAGCGACAGCAACACTGAAGCTTTCTTT	NA	NA	TRBJ1-1	TRBV6-2/TRBV6-3
CAISESRQGEGKLFF	TGTGCCATCAGTGAGTCCCGACAGGGGGAGGGAAAACTGTTTTTT	TRBD1	NA	TRBJ1-4	TRBV10-3
CASSPVRRVGNEQFF	TGCGCCAGCAGCCCGGTACGCAGGGTGGGCAATGAGCAGTTCTTC	NA	NA	TRBJ2-1	TRBV5-1
CASSRQGRGNQPQHF	TGTGCCAGCAGTCGACAGGGGCGGGGAAATCAGCCCCAGCATTTT	TRBD1	once	TRBJ1-5	TRBV2
CASSLWNRAGQAFF	TGTGCCAGCAGCCTATGGAATAGGGCGGGCCAAGCTTTCTTT	NA	few	TRBJ1-1	TRBV14
CASSRAGSYNEQFF	TGTGCCAGCAGCCGGGCAGGCTCCTACAATGAGCAGTTCTTC	NA	NA	TRBJ2-1	TRBV3-1/TRBV3-2
CASKLGQHNSPLHF	TGTGCCAGCAAATTAGGACAGCATAATTCACCCCTCCACTTT	NA	NA	TRBJ1-6	TRBV6-5